Listed below are T cell receptor beta chains from one sample, sequenced in a study of blood T cell repertoires in COVID-19. Sequencing was performed with immunoSEQ multiplex PCR; in TCRdb, only in-frame clones are kept and a portion is missing. This sample carries roughly 68,000 clones, 85% of them seen once, and the ten largest clones take roughly 24%. Sequencing used peripheral blood. These receptors all come from a man aged 45-65 years with acute or convalescent COVID-19. Both conserved end residues are part of each CDR3. D genes are given only for firm matches. Clone size is not always given. Where it is, it says once, few, many or a class for expanded clones.

>TRBV29-1|NA|NA
CSDVQRDTQYF
>TRBV24-1|NA|TRBD2
CATSEVAGVGYNEQFF
>TRBV7-8|NA|NA
CASSFDLTSTHEQFF
>TRBV19|few|NA
CASHPRNNLNEQFF
>TRBV5-1|once|TRBD1
CASSPGTGDAAEKLFF
>TRBV2|once|NA
CASSRDTLGEQFF
>TRBV5-1|NA|NA
CASSLASPGGGDTQYF
>TRBV24-1|NA|TRBD1
CATSPTGGGTDTQYF
>TRBV6-1|NA|NA
CASSEALRVQSNTGQPQHF
>TRBV7-3|NA|TRBD2
CASSWTSGEDTQYF
>TRBV5-1|NA|TRBD2
CASSLDAMGTSSGEQFF
>TRBV6-6|NA|NA
CASTGQSQETQYF
>TRBV4-1|once|TRBD1
CASSQDPGGGYGYTF